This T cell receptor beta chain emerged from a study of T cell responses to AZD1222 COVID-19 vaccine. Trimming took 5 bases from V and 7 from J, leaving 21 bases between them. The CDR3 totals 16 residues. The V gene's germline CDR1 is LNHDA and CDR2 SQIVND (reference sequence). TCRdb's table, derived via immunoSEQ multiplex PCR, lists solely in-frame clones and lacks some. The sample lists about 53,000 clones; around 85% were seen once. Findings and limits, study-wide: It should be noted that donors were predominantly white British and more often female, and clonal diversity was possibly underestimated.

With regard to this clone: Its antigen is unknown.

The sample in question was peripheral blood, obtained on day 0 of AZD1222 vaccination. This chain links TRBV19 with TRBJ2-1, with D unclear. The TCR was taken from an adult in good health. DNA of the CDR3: TGTGCCAGTAGTCCTGAGCCCTCCGGTGTGCCGAATGAGCAGTTCTTC. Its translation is CASSPEPSGVPNEQFF.